What follows are 21 T cell receptor beta chains derived from one specimen sequenced in a study of cytomegalovirus exposure and HLA in healthy donors. The PCR employed 60 Vbeta primers together with 13 Jbeta primers. The assay was immunoSEQ multiplex PCR, and TCRdb's table has in-frame clones only and misses some. The top ten clones hold approximately 1.5% of a sample with around 150,000 clones, roughly 79% of them seen once. The material sequenced was PBMCs. Every receptor here comes from a man aged 25-45 years in good health and CMV-seropositive.

The rearrangement links TRBV2 to TRBJ1-2; the D gene is possibly TRBD1 (6 bases). Germline V gene lookup returns CDR1 SNHLY and CDR2 FYNNEI. This CDR3 comprises 14 residues. V lost 10 bases and J 5 bases, leaving 20 bases between the germline ends. The CDR3 protein is CANERDRFSYGYTF. DNA of the CDR3: TGTGCCAACGAGAGAGACAGGTTTTCATATGGCTACACCTTC.

V is TRBV7-6 and J is TRBJ2-5, with 8 positions matching TRBD2. V gave up 0 bases and J gave up 5 bases; unmatched junction bases: 2. Germline CDR1 and CDR2: SGHVS and FNYEAQ. The CDR3 contains 14 residues. CDR3: CASSLAGTRETQYF. The CDR3 coding sequence is TGTGCCAGCAGCTTAGCAGGGACTAGGGAGACCCAGTACTTC.

The genes are TRBV28 and TRBJ2-1, with 7 nucleotides matching TRBD2. In germline, CDR1 is MDHEN, CDR2 SYDVKM. J gave up 0 bases and V 0 bases, and 2 bases lay outside the gene matches. The CDR3 is 16 amino acids. CDR3 region: CASSLWGGSSYNEQFF. The CDR3 bases are TGTGCCAGCAGTTTATGGGGGGGGAGCTCCTACAATGAGCAGTTCTTC.

The V and J genes are TRBV5-1 and TRBJ2-3; D is uncertain. Per germline, CDR1 SGHRS and CDR2 YFSETQ. The CDR3 is 12 residues long. V lost 4 bases to trimming and J lost 0 bases, with 3 bases between them. CDR3 residues: CASSASTDTQYF. The CDR3 coding sequence is TGCGCCAGCAGCGCGAGCACAGATACGCAGTATTTT.

The J gene is TRBJ2-7, the V gene TRBV27, with D possibly being TRBD2 (6 bases). Germline loops: CDR1 MNHEY, CDR2 SMNVEV (reference sequence). The germline V and J ends were trimmed by 2 bases and 2 bases, with 10 bases remaining between them. This CDR3 comprises 14 residues. The CDR3 sequence: CASSLGGLPYEQYF. The CDR3 nucleotides read TGTGCCAGCAGTTTAGGCGGACTACCCTACGAGCAGTACTTC.

The rearrangement uses TRBV19 and TRBJ2-7, with a weak D call TRBD2 (6 bases). This CDR3 is 16 amino acids long. Between the trimmed V and J ends, which lost 2 bases and 5 bases, there was a span of 19 bases. The V gene's germline CDR1 is LNHDA and CDR2 SQIVND (reference sequence). The DNA of the CDR3 is TGTGCCAGTAGTATAACCCCGGGACTCTCGCCCCACGAGCAGTACTTC. As protein: CASSITPGLSPHEQYF.

This chain connects TRBV27 to TRBJ1-1; 10 nucleotides line up with TRBD1. The germline V gene encodes CDR1 MNHEY and CDR2 SMNVEV (reference sequence). The CDR3 covers 13 residues. J was trimmed by 8 bases and V by 6 bases; bases with no gene match: 6. CDR3 sequence (DNA): TGTGCCAGCAGGACAGGGGGCGGAGGGGAAGCTTTCTTT. It is translated as CASRTGGGGEAFF.

The genes are TRBV25-1 and TRBJ2-7; TRBD1 agrees at 7 bases. The CDR3 contains 14 residues. V gave up 4 bases and J gave up 4 bases; unmatched junction bases: 7. Germline CDR1 and CDR2: MGHDK and SYGVNS. CDR3 in amino acids: CASSGPGGRYEQYF. CDR3 bases: TGTGCCAGCAGTGGTCCAGGGGGTAGGTACGAGCAGTACTTC.

Concerning this clone itself: A junction end diverges from the germline sequence, so it may reflect a read error. V usage is TRBV7-7 and J usage is TRBJ2-3, with 9 bases aligning to TRBD2. Germline V lookup: CDR1 SSHAT, CDR2 FNYEAQ (reference sequence). The CDR3 consists of 15 residues. The CDR3 loop reads CASSFSGGPLDTQYF. CDR3 bases: TGTGCTAGCAGCTTCAGCGGGGGGCCGTTGGATACGCAGTATTTT.

The chain combines TRBV6-6 with TRBJ2-3, with 7 bases that match TRBD2. This CDR3 has 15 amino acids. CDR1 is MNHNY, CDR2 SVGAGI, per germline (reference sequence). Unmatched junction bases numbered 13, after V lost 6 bases and J lost 7 bases. The CDR3 spells CASSPAGNPRNTQYF. Written as DNA, the CDR3 is TGTGCCAGCAGCCCAGCGGGAAATCCTCGGAATACGCAGTATTTT.

This clone was picked up one time. This CDR3 is CASSPLAGLGELFF. The CDR3 region has the DNA TGTGCCAGCTCACCTCTGGCGGGGCTCGGGGAGCTGTTTTTT. V gene TRBV18 combines with J gene TRBJ2-2; tentatively, D is TRBD2 (6 bases). V gave up 3 bases and J gave up 7 bases, with 12 bases separating them. The CDR3 consists of 14 residues. Germline CDR1 reads KGHSH; CDR2 reads LQKENI.

This clone occurred a few times. V and J are TRBV5-6 and TRBJ2-7; no clear D gene. The CDR3 totals 14 residues. CDR1 is SGHDT, CDR2 YYEEEE, per germline. Trimming pared 3 bases from V and 0 bases from J, leaving 10 bases between. The CDR3, as DNA: TGTGCCAGCAGCTCCACTCCTTTCTCCTACGAGCAGTACTTC. Its translation: CASSSTPFSYEQYF.

J is TRBJ2-1 and V is TRBV28; 8 bases map to TRBD2. CDR1 and CDR2 from the germline V gene are MDHEN and SYDVKM. The V segment lost 3 bases and the J segment 10 bases; nucleotides outside the gene matches: 11. The CDR3 loop spans 15 amino acids. The CDR3 spells CASSFREGLLGEQFF. The CDR3 DNA sequence: TGTGCCAGCAGTTTTCGGGAGGGCCTGCTTGGGGAGCAGTTCTTC.

V gene TRBV9 combines with J gene TRBJ1-2; a weak D match, TRBD1 (6 bases). Germline V lookup: CDR1 SGDLS, CDR2 YYNGEE. V lost 0 bases to trimming and J lost 7 bases, with 16 bases between them. CDR3 length: 15 residues. This CDR3 reads CASSVALGGPSGYTF. As DNA, the CDR3 is TGTGCCAGCAGCGTAGCGTTGGGGGGGCCTTCTGGCTACACCTTC.

A remark on this clone: The same CDR3 also results from other DNA sequences found in this sample. The V call is TRBV19, the J call TRBJ2-7; 8 nucleotides agree with TRBD2. V lost 8 bases to trimming and J lost 1 base; unmatched junction nucleotides: 4. Germline CDR1 and CDR2: LNHDA and SQIVND (reference sequence). The CDR3 loop spans 13 amino acids. CDR3 nucleotide sequence: TGTGCCAGTTCCCCGGGGGGGTCCTACGAGCAGTACTTC. It translates to CASSPGGSYEQYF. The full variable domain, completed using reference TRBV19 and TRBJ2-7, is DGGITQSPKYLFRKEGQNVTLSCEQNLNHDAMYWYRQDPGQGLRLIYYSQIVNDFQKGDIAEGYSVSREKKESFPLTVTSAQKNPTAFYLCASSPGGSYEQYFGPGTRLTVT.

V usage is TRBV19 and J usage is TRBJ2-2, with TRBD2 as a possible D gene (5 bases). The CDR3 consists of 14 residues. The germline gives CDR1 LNHDA, CDR2 SQIVND (reference sequence). The germline V and J ends were trimmed by 7 bases and 1 base, with 10 bases remaining between them. The CDR3, as DNA: TGTGCCAGTACCCGAGCGGTGAACACCGGGGAGCTGTTTTTT. It yields the protein CASTRAVNTGELFF.

The genes are TRBV29-1 and TRBJ2-5; 13 bases are shared with TRBD2. V trimming: 6 bases; J trimming: 5 bases; junction bases outside the gene matches: 9. This CDR3 is 15 amino acids long. Per germline, CDR1 SQVTM and CDR2 ANQGSEA. In DNA, the CDR3 is TGCAGCGTGGGGGGGGGACTAGCGGGATTGGAGACCCAGTACTTC. Residues: CSVGGGLAGLETQYF.

J is TRBJ2-3 and V is TRBV28; 10 bases map to TRBD2. There are 17 residues in the CDR3. The trim removed 2 bases at V and 6 bases at J, leaving 11 bases unmatched. Germline-derived CDR1 and CDR2 are MDHEN and SYDVKM. CDR3 protein: CASSLGILAGASDTQYF. The CDR3 coding sequence is TGTGCCAGCAGTTTAGGTATCCTAGCGGGGGCCTCGGATACGCAGTATTTT.

The CDR3 region has the DNA TGTGCCAGCAGCTACCAGATCCTCTCGGGGGGGAAAGAGACCCAGTACTTC. This gives the protein CASSYQILSGGKETQYF. The chain combines TRBV5-4 with TRBJ2-5, with 8 nucleotides matching TRBD2. Germline V gene data show CDR1 as SGHNT and CDR2 as YYREEE (reference sequence). The CDR3 sequence is 17 residues long. After removal of 3 bases from V and 3 bases from J, the junction contained 13 bases not matched to a gene.

This chain uses TRBV15 with TRBJ2-7; D possibly corresponds to TRBD2 (6 bases). CDR1 is LNHNV, CDR2 YYDKDF, per germline (reference sequence). Trimming took off 0 bases at V and 5 bases at J, with 14 bases between the two ends. This CDR3 region has 15 residues. CDR3 DNA: TGTGCCACCAGCAGAGATACGGGACTTCTGAACGAGCAGTACTTC. Its translation: CATSRDTGLLNEQYF.

This sequence joins TRBV6-5 and TRBJ2-1; a possible D gene is TRBD1 (5 bases). The CDR3 consists of 16 residues. Germline CDR1 is MNHEY and CDR2 is SVGAGI. V was trimmed by 0 bases and J by 0 bases, leaving 9 bases between them. The chain's CDR3 is CASSYSGLSSYNEQFF. For the CDR3, the DNA is TGTGCCAGCAGTTACTCGGGGCTTAGCTCCTACAATGAGCAGTTCTTC.